This T cell receptor beta chain was captured in a study of blood T cell repertoires in COVID-19. Study context: Acute-phase and convalescent COVID-19 samples originated in the United States, Italy and Spain.

Germline V gene sequence: CDR1 LNHDA, CDR2 SQIVND (reference sequence). This CDR3 spans 16 amino acids. V shed 4 bases, J shed 7 bases, and the junction held 13 bases outside the gene matches. The table came from immunoSEQ multiplex PCR; TCRdb's copy has only in-frame clones and leaves some out. The table lists approximately 140,000 clones, 86% of them singletons. Specimen: peripheral blood. The rearrangement joins TRBV19 to TRBJ2-3; 8 bases line up with TRBD2. The source of this sequence is an older woman with acute or convalescent COVID-19. The CDR3 loop is CASSSRWRGAPNTQYF. The CDR3 DNA reads as TGTGCCAGTAGTAGCCGGTGGCGGGGGGCTCCTAATACGCAGTATTTT.